The 24 T cell receptor beta chains in this list originate from one sample, sequenced in a study of vaccination and CD4 T cells after COVID-19. Cultured CD4+ T-cell DNA underwent Oncomine TCR Beta short-read sequencing. TCRdb re-analysed the PCR reads in MiXCR, keeping a single row per CDR3 protein. The sample has around 20,000 distinct CDR3 sequences, 45% to 50% seen once. Regarding treatment: roughly 10-day PBMC culture with coronavirus spike peptide pools or control peptides (ViraFEST assay). These receptors lack a known antigen. Sequencing was carried out using cultured CD4+ T cells from blood. These receptors originate from a human donor with COVID-19.

The chain carries TRBV6-4 and TRBJ1-2, with D possibly being TRBD1 (5 bases). The germline V gene encodes CDR1 MRHNA and CDR2 SNTAGT. CDR3 size: 13 residues. V was cut by 3 bases and J by 8 bases, with 13 bases left in between. CDR3 nucleotide sequence: TGTGCCAGCAGTGAACAGAGGGGAGAGGGCTACACCTTC. As protein: CASSEQRGEGYTF.

The chain uses TRBV12-5 and TRBJ2-3, with D possibly called TRBD1 or TRBD2 (5 bases each). The V gene's germline CDR1 is LGHNT and CDR2 FRNRAP. This CDR3 region has 13 residues. Trimming took off 3 bases at V and 4 bases at J, with 8 bases between the two ends. The CDR3 DNA reads as TGTGCTAGTGGTTTCGGGGCCGCAGATACGCAGTATTTT. Translation gives CASGFGAADTQYF.

The rearrangement links TRBV27 to TRBJ1-6, with 10 nucleotides matching TRBD1. The trim removed 5 bases at V and 10 bases at J, leaving 11 bases unmatched. The germline gives CDR1 MNHEY, CDR2 SMNVEV (reference sequence). The CDR3 spans 16 residues. The DNA for the CDR3 is TGTGCCAGCAGTAATTCCGGGACAGGGGCTTCCTCACCCCTCCACTTT. Translated: CASSNSGTGASSPLHF.

This clonotype was counted between two and nine times. This rearrangement joins TRBV20-1 to TRBJ1-6; D is possibly TRBD1 (6 bases). The length of the CDR3 is 14 residues. V dropped 2 bases and J dropped 1 base, with 6 bases sitting between them. CDR1 is DFQATT and CDR2 is SNEGSKA in the germline V gene (reference sequence). CDR3 sequence (DNA): TGCAGTGCTAGACAGGGGTCCTATAATTCACCCCTCCACTTT. Translating it yields CSARQGSYNSPLHF.

V is TRBV11-2 and J is TRBJ1-2; no definite D call. Germline V gives CDR1 SGHAT, CDR2 FQNNGV. This CDR3 is 14 amino acids long. V was cut by 1 base and J by 1 base, with 7 bases left in between. The CDR3 coding sequence is TGTGCCAGCAGCTTAGGCGTGGGTAACTATGGCTACACCTTC. Its translation is CASSLGVGNYGYTF.

The V gene is TRBV11-1, the J gene TRBJ1-6; D not certain. V was pared by 0 bases and J by 8 bases, with 8 bases between. Germline CDR1 reads SGHAT; CDR2 reads FQDESV (reference sequence). CDR3 size: 14 residues. CDR3 amino acids: CASSLATHYSPLHF. The CDR3 DNA follows: TGTGCCAGCAGCTTAGCGACCCATTATTCACCCCTCCACTTT.

In DNA form, the CDR3 reads TGTGCCAGCAGCTTGACGCGGAATCAGCCCCAGCATTTT. This translates into CASSLTRNQPQHF. The chain employs TRBV5-6 and TRBJ1-5; D remains unclear. Deletions cut 1 base from V and 4 bases from J, with 6 bases between. The CDR3 extends over 13 amino acids. The germline V gene encodes CDR1 SGHDT and CDR2 YYEEEE.

This rearrangement joins TRBV2 to TRBJ1-1, with TRBD1 identical over 7 bases. In germline, CDR1 is SNHLY, CDR2 FYNNEI. This CDR3 spans 14 amino acids. Losses at the gene ends were 6 bases for V and 1 base for J; bases not matched to a gene: 5. The CDR3: CASRATGENTEAFF. DNA of the CDR3: TGTGCCAGCAGGGCTACAGGGGAGAACACTGAAGCTTTCTTT.

In this sample, this clonotype turned up a few times. The V and J genes are TRBV6-2 or TRBV6-3 and TRBJ1-5, with unresolved D. The CDR3 sequence is 14 residues long. The germline gives CDR1 MNHEY, CDR2 SVGEGT. V gave up 5 bases and J gave up 7 bases, with 15 bases separating them. CDR3 sequence (DNA): TGTGCCAGCAGTCAATCTTCTAAGTTACAGCCCCAGCATTTT. It yields the protein CASSQSSKLQPQHF.

The chain employs TRBV7-9 and TRBJ1-3, with D maybe TRBD1 (6 bases). V dropped 3 bases and J dropped 4 bases, with 13 bases sitting between them. From germline, CDR1 is SEHNR and CDR2 FQNEAQ (reference sequence). The CDR3 has 15 amino acids. The CDR3 reads CASSLWDTAGNTIYF. CDR3 DNA sequence: TGTGCCAGCAGCTTGTGGGACACAGCAGGAAACACCATATATTTT.

V is TRBV20-1 and J is TRBJ2-3; D not resolved. V was trimmed by 1 base and J by 4 bases, leaving 6 bases between them. This CDR3 comprises 12 residues. CDR1 is DFQATT, CDR2 SNEGSKA, per germline (reference sequence). The CDR3 DNA reads as TGCAGTGCTAGAGTCCGGGCAGATACGCAGTATTTT. Translated: CSARVRADTQYF.

The V call is TRBV20-1, the J call TRBJ2-7; 13 bases match TRBD2. From germline, CDR1 is DFQATT and CDR2 SNEGSKA (reference sequence). The CDR3 covers 17 residues. The junction had 11 bases not matched to a gene; V was cut back by 2 bases and J by 4 bases. Written as DNA, the CDR3 is TGCAGTGCTAGAAAAACTAGCGGGGGGGCGGGAGGGTACGAGCAGTACTTC. It codes for CSARKTSGGAGGYEQYF.

The chain combines TRBV20-1 with TRBJ2-7; D is undetermined. Trimming cost V 3 bases and J 3 bases, with 12 bases left between them. From germline, CDR1 is DFQATT and CDR2 SNEGSKA (reference sequence). The CDR3 is made up of 13 amino acids. DNA of the CDR3: TGCAGTGCTAGGGGTGAAGTGATCTACGAGCAGTACTTC. It encodes CSARGEVIYEQYF.

The sample holds a few counts of this clonotype. J is TRBJ1-1 and V is TRBV12-3 or TRBV12-4; no clear D. CDR3 size: 13 residues. Trimming removed 5 bases at V and 1 base at J, with 8 bases between. The DNA of the CDR3 is TGTGCCAGCAGTCCCCGGGGGAACACTGAAGCTTTCTTT. Its translation is CASSPRGNTEAFF.

This clonotype was seen a handful of times. The chain recombines TRBV6-1 with TRBJ1-2, with 8 bases aligning to TRBD1. CDR3 length equals 14 residues. The V and J ends lost 4 bases and 7 bases, in that order; junction bases with no gene match: 8. Germline lookup yields CDR1 MNHNS and CDR2 SASEGT. CDR3 region: CASSAQGAVFGYTF. DNA of the CDR3: TGTGCCAGCAGTGCTCAGGGGGCAGTCTTTGGCTACACCTTC.

DNA for the CDR3: TGTGCCAGCAGTCCCTCAGGGAACTCACCCCTCCACTTT. Its protein is CASSPSGNSPLHF. This chain uses TRBV25-1 with TRBJ1-6; maybe TRBD1 (5 bases). Germline lookup yields CDR1 MGHDK and CDR2 SYGVNS. CDR3 length: 13 residues. Deletions cut 5 bases from V and 10 bases from J, with 12 bases between.

This clonotype has a handful of counts. The V gene is TRBV21-1, the J gene TRBJ1-2; the table names TRBD1, a call not compared with the DNA. TRBV21-1 is annotated as a pseudogene. This CDR3 region has 14 residues. The CDR3 DNA reads TGTGCCAGCACCGCGGGGGGCCAAAACTATGGCTACACCTTC. Translation gives CASTAGGQNYGYTF.

V and J are TRBV7-2 and TRBJ1-6; 9 bases match TRBD1. Germline V gene sequence: CDR1 SGHTA, CDR2 FQGNSA. V shed 5 bases and J 10 bases; nucleotides not matched to a gene: 6. The CDR3 runs to 14 residues. CDR3 bases: TGTGCCAGCAGCCCGGACAGGGGATACTCACCCCTCCACTTT. Translating it yields CASSPDRGYSPLHF.

This clonotype was found a few times. CDR3 nucleotide sequence: TGTGCCAGCAGCCTCCGGGACAGGTATAATTCACCCCTCCACTTT. It codes for CASSLRDRYNSPLHF. The chain carries TRBV7-2 and TRBJ1-6; 8 bases are shared with TRBD1. Trimming removed 5 bases from V and 4 bases from J; junction bases left unmatched: 4. From germline, CDR1 is SGHTA and CDR2 FQGNSA. The CDR3 extends over 15 amino acids.

This clonotype was observed a handful of times. This chain connects TRBV6-5 to TRBJ1-2; D unclear. The germline V gene encodes CDR1 MNHEY and CDR2 SVGAGI. Trimming shortened V by 0 bases and J by 0 bases, and 8 bases separated the two germline ends. The CDR3 covers 15 residues. CDR3 nucleotide sequence: TGTGCCAGCAGTTACTCGCCGATTACTAACTATGGCTACACCTTC. It encodes CASSYSPITNYGYTF.

The rearrangement joins TRBV6-1 to TRBJ1-1; 7 positions agree with TRBD1. The length of the CDR3 is 14 residues. The V segment lost 6 bases and the J segment 0 bases; nucleotides outside the gene matches: 4. Germline CDR1 MNHNS, CDR2 SASEGT. DNA for the CDR3: TGTGCCAGCAGCCGGACAGGCTTGAACACTGAAGCTTTCTTT. It translates to CASSRTGLNTEAFF.

J is TRBJ2-5 and V is TRBV11-2, with 13 bases lining up with TRBD2. The CDR3 loop spans 17 amino acids. Germline CDR1 and CDR2: SGHAT and FQNNGV. Unmatched junction bases numbered 6, after V lost 0 bases and J lost 5 bases. The CDR3: CASSLDGTSGGGETQYF. CDR3 DNA sequence: TGTGCCAGCAGCTTAGATGGCACTAGCGGGGGGGGCGAGACCCAGTACTTC.

This clonotype was seen a few times. The V gene is TRBV24-1, the J gene TRBJ1-1; 8 bases match TRBD1. V shed 3 bases, J shed 1 base, and the junction held 3 bases outside the gene matches. The CDR3 has 15 amino acids. Germline CDR1 reads KGHDR; CDR2 reads SFDVKD. CDR3 loop: CATSDTTGGNTEAFF. Here the CDR3 DNA reads TGTGCCACCAGTGATACCACAGGGGGGAACACTGAAGCTTTCTTT.

The rearrangement joins TRBV6-2 or TRBV6-3 to TRBJ2-4; D is unclear. Germline CDR1 is MNHEY and CDR2 is SVGEGT. V was clipped by 7 bases and J by 1 base, with 8 bases between them. CDR3 length: 13 amino acids. The CDR3 loop is CASTPGAKNIQYF. The CDR3 bases are TGTGCCAGCACTCCCGGGGCCAAAAACATTCAGTACTTC.